This TCR beta chain derives from a study of beta chain features in type 1 diabetes (dated by TCRdb to the late 2010s). About the study as a whole: No differences in mean age, gender distribution, total cell number or subset yield were found between patients and healthy donors. Across all samples, around 100 million sorted cells were examined, and cell number per subset correlated strongly with RNA yield. In the study, recently diagnosed type 1 diabetes patients and matched healthy donors were compared on the TCRB repertoires of their sorted circulating CD4+ T cell subsets. Regulatory and stem cell-like memory subsets were obtained from only 8 patients and roughly 8 healthy donors, while naive and central memory subsets were obtained from all 30 or so donors. On the study overall, not on this receptor specifically: Patients with type 1 diabetes made fewer insertions and deleted more nucleotides at VDJ recombination sites, implying thymic rearrangement abnormalities. Because cDNA rather than genomic DNA was sequenced, highly expressing activated cells could have been over-represented, although no difference in activation and CD3 levels was found between groups. In all four CD4+ subsets, TCRB CDR3 length was moderately but significantly shorter in type 1 diabetes patients. HLA sub-analyses involved small numbers of individuals, so any influence of HLA type on TCRB rearrangement remained unresolved. Naive, central memory and regulatory TCRB repertoires appeared more similar among patients than among healthy donors. Shorter templates might have been favored by PCR, but patient and control samples were amplified and corrected together, so both groups would have been affected equally by any skew.

The CDR3 sequence holds 15 residues, the cysteine and phenylalanine included. CDR3 DNA is the only sequence kept; it has 45 bases, read in frame from the first base. Cut back by 1 base and 3 bases, the V and J ends lie 11 bases apart. CDR1 and CDR2, per the germline V gene (reference sequence), are LNHNV and YYDKDF. Each donor gave one peripheral blood draw, averaging approximately 110 mL, which was collected into heparinised tubes. Using a panel that included CD45RO, CCR7, CD25, CD127, CD95 and CD27, naive, central memory, regulatory and stem cell-like memory CD4+ T cells were sorted on a BD FACSAria II. Purity was above 95% for every sorted population. Right away, PBMCs were isolated by Lymphoprep density gradient centrifugation and were stained directly, with no culture step. Samples were stained and sorted in pairs, with one healthy donor and one patient per experiment, so that batch effects were minimized.

All of the isolated RNA was reverse transcribed with the High Capacity cDNA Reverse Transcription Kit, so expressed TCRB transcripts were sequenced. Deep immunoSEQ sequencing was applied to naive, central memory and regulatory T cell samples, giving an average of around 3.4 million total reads per sample. Sorted cells were lysed in RLT buffer, and RNA was extracted using DNase-treated RNeasy Micro or Mini kits according to cell number. To prevent cross-contamination, each cell subset was processed individually, whereas patient and healthy donor samples were processed jointly. The immunoSEQ multiplex PCR was used to amplify TCRB sequences from cDNA, generating 87-bp fragments that spanned the CDR3 region. Sequencing of the amplicons was done on the Illumina HiSeq platform. Per the original workflow: PCR bias was computationally corrected using synthetic template baselines, reads within Hamming distance 2 were collapsed, and singletons that could not be merged were discarded. Reads were aligned against IMGT to assign V, D and J genes, CDR3 length and insertions or deletions at six rearrangement sites. Within each subset, clonotype counts were normalized to sorted cell number, and only after that were true diversity and Gini coefficients computed with the tcR R package. The overlap coefficient, calculated on TCRB nucleotide sequences, was used to quantify repertoire sharing. TCRdb retrieved this table from immuneACCESS and kept in-frame rearrangements only. Not all clones are present; in checked studies, unresolved V genes account for under half, and no reason is known for the remainder. The DNA gave D and trimming, while V, J and clone size come from that table. Present in this sample are more than 95,000 clones, under 30% of which were seen just once. Around 0.5% of the sample is held by the ten biggest clonotypes.

This clone turned up a few times. Its antigen specificity is not known. The sample holds no much larger clone one base away, and base qualities are not on file. The rearranged chain carries TRBV15 and TRBJ2-3; confidence is insufficient to name the D gene. The sample consisted of central memory CD4+ T cells from blood. This receptor was obtained from a woman under 30 with type 1 diabetes. The CDR3 protein is CATSRGTPQTDTQYF. The DNA is as follows: TGTGCCACCAGCAGAGGAACCCCACAGACAGATACGCAGTATTTT.